This T cell receptor (beta chain) is from a study of blood T cell repertoires in COVID-19. The CDR3 runs 16 residues. Germline V gene lookup returns CDR1 KGHSH and CDR2 LQKENI. Trimming at V came to 4 bases and at J to 4 bases, leaving 7 bases not matched to a gene. The sample holds a few counts of this clone. Here immunoSEQ multiplex PCR was the method, and the copy in TCRdb shows in-frame clones only, minus some. This sample has 120,000 or so clones, with about four fifths found just once. This receptor was taken from a man aged 65 to 85 with acute or convalescent COVID-19. J is TRBJ2-6 and V is TRBV18; TRBD1 matches 7 bases. Sequencing input: peripheral blood. CDR3 protein: CASSQQGSAGANVLTF. The CDR3 DNA follows: TGTGCCAGCTCACAACAGGGGTCGGCGGGGGCCAACGTCCTGACTTTC.